A single T cell receptor beta chain is shown here with its context. Antigen: not known. This sample was included in a study of cytomegalovirus exposure and HLA in healthy donors. Primers for the PCR totalled 60 Vbeta and 13 Jbeta. Clones were read by immunoSEQ multiplex PCR, and TCRdb kept only the in-frame ones, dropping some. The sample holds over 150,000 clones, over 65% seen once. V dropped 5 bases and J dropped 7 bases, with 14 bases sitting between them. Germline V gene sequence: CDR1 MDHEN, CDR2 SYDVKM. The CDR3 loop spans 14 amino acids. Study-wide results and limits: In a later analysis, an Asian-associated ancestry cluster reportedly showed fewer N-insertions than the 666-donor mean. Solely CMV serostatus was available to characterize immune exposure.

This chain links TRBV28 with TRBJ2-2; D is possibly TRBD2 (5 bases). Material: PBMCs. The TCR originated in a woman aged 25 to 39 in good health and CMV-seropositive. The CDR3 here is CASSESPEGGELFF. CDR3 DNA: TGTGCCAGCAGTGAAAGCCCCGAGGGCGGGGAGCTGTTTTTT.